This TCR beta chain stems from a study of blood T cell repertoires in COVID-19. Study at large: Sites across the United States, Italy and Spain contributed samples from acute and convalescent COVID-19. Nucleic acid was either cDNA or gDNA, and it came from T cells, B-cell-depleted T cells, or PBMCs.

CDR1 and CDR2 (germline): SGHDT, YYEEEE. CDR3 length: 15 residues. Unmatched junction bases numbered 6, after V lost 4 bases and J lost 4 bases. Study processing details: Reference gene primer amplification gave estimated nucleated cell counts. TCRdb's copy holds only in-frame clones and misses some; the assay was immunoSEQ multiplex PCR. Clone size and V and J calls were adopted from that table, with D and trimming inferred from the DNA. The sample holds roughly 57,000 clones, around nine tenths seen once. This clone was seen only a few times. The sample was peripheral blood. This chain connects TRBV5-6 to TRBJ2-4; 9 positions agree with TRBD2. This TCR was recovered from a man older than 75 with acute or convalescent COVID-19. CDR3 in DNA: TGTGCCAGCAGCCGGTTAGCGGGGGAGAAAAACATTCAGTACTTC. Translation: CASSRLAGEKNIQYF.